This T cell receptor (beta chain) was observed in a study of cytomegalovirus exposure and HLA in healthy donors. Amplification used 60 Vbeta primers and 13 Jbeta primers. Sequencing used immunoSEQ multiplex PCR; TCRdb keeps in-frame clones, though not all of them. The sample has approximately 130,000 clones; around 83% are singletons. Findings and limits, study-wide: A few chains linked to CMV were shown in vitro to be specific for CMV antigens. In a later analysis, productive TCRs from donors in an Asian-associated ancestry cluster reportedly carried fewer N-insertions than the cohort mean. Immune exposure data for these donors was limited to CMV serostatus. V segments that were indistinguishable, TRBV6-2 and TRBV6-3 among them, were omitted from analysis.

CDR1 SGDLS and CDR2 YYNGEE come from the germline V gene. The trim removed 3 bases at V and 6 bases at J, leaving 5 bases unmatched. This CDR3 has 15 residues. For this clone: Its target is not known.

Sequences were obtained from PBMCs. The genes are TRBV9 and TRBJ2-3; TRBD2 matches 12 bases. This receptor was identified in a woman under 40 in good health and CMV-seropositive. In DNA form, the CDR3 reads TGTGCCAGCAGCGAGACTAGCGGGGGTTGGGATACGCAGTATTTT. It codes for CASSETSGGWDTQYF.